The source of this TCR beta chain is a study of shared clonotypes between healthy human individuals. The naive CD8 fraction comprised CD45RO-negative cells positively selected for CCR7 and excluded terminally differentiated effector memory CD45RA+ cells. Generated by immunoSEQ multiplex PCR, the TCRdb table keeps only in-frame clones and is missing some. The sample lists 2 million to 2.5 million clones, 85% to 95% occurring once. V lost 4 bases, J lost 1 base, and 9 bases lay in between. The CDR3 has 13 residues. Germline assignment: CDR1 SQVTM and CDR2 ANQGSEA. This TCR was recovered from a man in his late teens or twenties in good health. What was sequenced was naive CD8+ T cells sorted from blood. This chain connects TRBV29-1 to TRBJ2-3; D may be TRBD2 (5 bases). The CDR3 region is CSVVAWGTDTQYF. CDR3 nucleotides: TGCAGCGTTGTAGCGTGGGGCACAGATACGCAGTATTTT.